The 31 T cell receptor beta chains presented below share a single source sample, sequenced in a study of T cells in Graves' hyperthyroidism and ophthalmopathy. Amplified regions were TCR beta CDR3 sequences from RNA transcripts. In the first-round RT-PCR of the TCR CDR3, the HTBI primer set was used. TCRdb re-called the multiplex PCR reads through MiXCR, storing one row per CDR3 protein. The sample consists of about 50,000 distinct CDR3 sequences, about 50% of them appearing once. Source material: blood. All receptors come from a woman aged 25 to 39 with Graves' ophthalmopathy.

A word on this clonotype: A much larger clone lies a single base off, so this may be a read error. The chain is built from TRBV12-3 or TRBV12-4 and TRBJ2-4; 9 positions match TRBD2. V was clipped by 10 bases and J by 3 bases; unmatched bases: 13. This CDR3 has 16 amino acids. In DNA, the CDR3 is TGTGCCAACCCCAAGGGCGGGAGGGCTTTCAAAAACATTCAGTACTTC. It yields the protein CANPKGGRAFKNIQYF.

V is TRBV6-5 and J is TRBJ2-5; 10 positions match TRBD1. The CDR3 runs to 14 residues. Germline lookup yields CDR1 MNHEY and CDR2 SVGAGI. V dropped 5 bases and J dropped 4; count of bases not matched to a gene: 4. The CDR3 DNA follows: TGTGCCAGCAGTAAGGGACAGGGGTCAGAGACCCAGTACTTC. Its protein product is CASSKGQGSETQYF.

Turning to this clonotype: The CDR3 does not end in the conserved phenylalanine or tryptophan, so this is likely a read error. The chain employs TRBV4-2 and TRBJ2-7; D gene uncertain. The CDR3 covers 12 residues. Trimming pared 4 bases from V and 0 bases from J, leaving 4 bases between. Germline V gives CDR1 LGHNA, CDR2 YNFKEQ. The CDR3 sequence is CASSLSSYEQYS. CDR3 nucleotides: TGTGCCAGCAGCCTAAGCTCCTACGAGCAGTACTCC.

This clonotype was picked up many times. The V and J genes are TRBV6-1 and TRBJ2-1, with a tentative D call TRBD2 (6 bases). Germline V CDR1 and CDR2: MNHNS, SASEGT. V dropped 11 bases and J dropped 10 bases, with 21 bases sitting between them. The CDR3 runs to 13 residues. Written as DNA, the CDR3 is TGTGCCGGTGGGGAGGCCGCCCGAGGAGAGCAGTTCTTC. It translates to CAGGEAARGEQFF.

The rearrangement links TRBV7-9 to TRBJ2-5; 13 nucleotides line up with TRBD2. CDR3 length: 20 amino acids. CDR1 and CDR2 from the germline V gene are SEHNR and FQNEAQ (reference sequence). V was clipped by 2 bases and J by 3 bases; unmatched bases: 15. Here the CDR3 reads CASSLCQAQELAGGEETQYF. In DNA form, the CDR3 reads TGTGCCAGCAGCTTATGTCAGGCTCAAGAACTAGCGGGAGGGGAAGAGACCCAGTACTTC.

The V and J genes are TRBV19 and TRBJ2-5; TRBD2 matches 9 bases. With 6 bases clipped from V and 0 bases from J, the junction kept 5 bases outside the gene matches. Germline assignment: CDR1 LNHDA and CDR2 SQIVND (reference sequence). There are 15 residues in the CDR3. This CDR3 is CASSLAGKDQETQYF. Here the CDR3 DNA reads TGTGCCAGTAGCCTAGCGGGAAAGGACCAAGAGACCCAGTACTTC.

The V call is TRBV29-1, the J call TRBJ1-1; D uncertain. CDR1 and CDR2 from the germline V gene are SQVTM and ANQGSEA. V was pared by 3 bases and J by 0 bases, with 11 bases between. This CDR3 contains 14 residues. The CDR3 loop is CSVEAVGLNTEAFF. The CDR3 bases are TGCAGCGTTGAGGCTGTCGGGCTGAACACTGAAGCTTTCTTT.

The CDR3, as DNA: TGTGCCAGCAGCCCGCGGGACAGGGGACGGAACAATGAGCAGTTCTTC. This codes for CASSPRDRGRNNEQFF. The chain is built from TRBV7-9 and TRBJ2-1; 10 bases are shared with TRBD1. This CDR3 has 16 residues. J was trimmed by 5 bases and V by 5 bases; bases with no gene match: 9. The germline gives CDR1 SEHNR, CDR2 FQNEAQ (reference sequence).

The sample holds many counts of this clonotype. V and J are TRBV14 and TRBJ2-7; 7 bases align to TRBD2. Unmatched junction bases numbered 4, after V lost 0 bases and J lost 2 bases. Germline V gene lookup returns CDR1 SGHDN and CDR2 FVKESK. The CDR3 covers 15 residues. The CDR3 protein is CASSQDRRGAYEQYF. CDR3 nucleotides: TGTGCCAGCAGCCAAGATCGACGGGGGGCCTACGAGCAGTACTTC.

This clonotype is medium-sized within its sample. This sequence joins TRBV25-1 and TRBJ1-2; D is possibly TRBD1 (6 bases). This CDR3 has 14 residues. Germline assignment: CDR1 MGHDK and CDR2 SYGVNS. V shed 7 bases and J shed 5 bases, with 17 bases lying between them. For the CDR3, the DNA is TGTGCCAGCAACCAAGGGGGGGAAGGGTATGGCTACACCTTC. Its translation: CASNQGGEGYGYTF.

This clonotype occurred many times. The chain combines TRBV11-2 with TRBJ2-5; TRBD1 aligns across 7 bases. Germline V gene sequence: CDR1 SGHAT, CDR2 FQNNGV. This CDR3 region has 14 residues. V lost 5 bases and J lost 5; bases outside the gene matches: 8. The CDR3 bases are TGTGCCAGCAGCGGCCAGACAGGGAAGGAGACCCAGTACTTC. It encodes CASSGQTGKETQYF.

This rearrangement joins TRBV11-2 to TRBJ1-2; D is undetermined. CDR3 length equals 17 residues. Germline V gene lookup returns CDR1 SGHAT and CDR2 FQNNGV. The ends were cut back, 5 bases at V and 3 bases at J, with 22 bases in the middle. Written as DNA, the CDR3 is TGTGCCAGCAGCCCCCCCTCTATAGCGGGGTTTGACTATGGCTACACCTTC. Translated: CASSPPSIAGFDYGYTF.

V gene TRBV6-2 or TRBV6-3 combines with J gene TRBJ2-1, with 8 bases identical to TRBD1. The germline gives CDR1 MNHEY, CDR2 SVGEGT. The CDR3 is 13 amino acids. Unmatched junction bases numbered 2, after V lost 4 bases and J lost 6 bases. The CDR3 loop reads CASSSTGGNEQFF. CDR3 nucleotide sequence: TGTGCCAGCAGTTCTACAGGGGGCAATGAGCAGTTCTTC.

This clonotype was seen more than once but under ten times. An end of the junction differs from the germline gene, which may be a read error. In DNA form, the CDR3 reads TGCAGTGCTAGTGGGTGGGCCAATCAGCAGTTCTTC. Translated: CSASGWANQQFF. The chain combines TRBV20-1 with TRBJ2-1; D gene uncertain. This CDR3 comprises 12 residues. From germline, CDR1 is DFQATT and CDR2 SNEGSKA (reference sequence).

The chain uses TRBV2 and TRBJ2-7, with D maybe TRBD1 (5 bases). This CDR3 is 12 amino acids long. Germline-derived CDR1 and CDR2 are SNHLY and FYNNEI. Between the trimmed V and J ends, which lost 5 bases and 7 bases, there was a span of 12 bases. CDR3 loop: CASSRAGREQYF. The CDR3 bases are TGTGCCAGCAGTCGGGCAGGGCGGGAGCAGTACTTC.

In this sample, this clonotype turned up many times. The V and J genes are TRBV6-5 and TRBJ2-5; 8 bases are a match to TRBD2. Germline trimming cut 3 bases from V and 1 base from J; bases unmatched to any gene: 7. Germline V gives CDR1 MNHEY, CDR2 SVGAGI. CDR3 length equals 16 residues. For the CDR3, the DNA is TGTGCCAGCAGTTATAGTACTAGCGGAGGCCAAGAGACCCAGTACTTC. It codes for CASSYSTSGGQETQYF.

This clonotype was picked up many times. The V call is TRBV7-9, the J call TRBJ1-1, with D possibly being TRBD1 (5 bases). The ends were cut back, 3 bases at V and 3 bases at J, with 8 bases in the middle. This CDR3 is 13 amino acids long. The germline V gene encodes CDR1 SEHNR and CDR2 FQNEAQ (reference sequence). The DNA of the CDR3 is TGTGCCAGCAGCTTTCCAGGGTACACTGAAGCTTTCTTT. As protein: CASSFPGYTEAFF.

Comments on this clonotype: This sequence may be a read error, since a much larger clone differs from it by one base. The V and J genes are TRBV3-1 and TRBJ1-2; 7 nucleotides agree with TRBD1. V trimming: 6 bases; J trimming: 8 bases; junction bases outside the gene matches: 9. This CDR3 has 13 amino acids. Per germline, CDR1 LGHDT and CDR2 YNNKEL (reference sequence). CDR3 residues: CASSQQGMRGYTF. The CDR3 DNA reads TGTGCCAGCAGTCAACAGGGGATGAGGGGCTACACCTTC.

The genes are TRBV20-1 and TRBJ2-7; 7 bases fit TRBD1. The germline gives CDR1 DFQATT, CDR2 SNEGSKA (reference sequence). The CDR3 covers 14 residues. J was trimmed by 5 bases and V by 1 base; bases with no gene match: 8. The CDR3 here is CSARVSGGGDEQYF. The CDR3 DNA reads TGCAGTGCTAGAGTCTCAGGGGGTGGCGACGAGCAGTACTTC.

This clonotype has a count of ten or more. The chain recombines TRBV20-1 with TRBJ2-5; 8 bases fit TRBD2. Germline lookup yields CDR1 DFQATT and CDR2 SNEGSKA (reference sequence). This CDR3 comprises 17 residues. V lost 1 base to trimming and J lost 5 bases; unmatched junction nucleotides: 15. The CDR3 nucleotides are TGCAGTGCTAGAGTTAGGGTTAGCGGGACCCCTTGGGAGACCCAGTACTTC. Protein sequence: CSARVRVSGTPWETQYF.

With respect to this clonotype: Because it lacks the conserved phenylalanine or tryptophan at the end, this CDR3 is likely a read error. CDR3 region: CASSQSPGVEQYC. In nucleotides, the CDR3 is TGCGCCAGCAGCCAAAGTCCAGGGGTCGAGCAGTACTGC. The chain combines TRBV4-1 with TRBJ2-7, with a tentative D call TRBD1 (6 bases). The CDR3 has 13 amino acids. Germline CDR1 is MGHRA and CDR2 is YSYEKL. V gave up 2 bases and J gave up 6 bases, with 11 bases separating them.

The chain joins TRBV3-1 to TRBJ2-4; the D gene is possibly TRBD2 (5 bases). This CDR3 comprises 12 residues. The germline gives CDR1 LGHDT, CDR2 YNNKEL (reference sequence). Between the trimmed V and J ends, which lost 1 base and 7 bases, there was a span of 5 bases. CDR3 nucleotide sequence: TGTGCCAGCAGCCAAGCGGGGAACATTCAGTACTTC. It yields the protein CASSQAGNIQYF.

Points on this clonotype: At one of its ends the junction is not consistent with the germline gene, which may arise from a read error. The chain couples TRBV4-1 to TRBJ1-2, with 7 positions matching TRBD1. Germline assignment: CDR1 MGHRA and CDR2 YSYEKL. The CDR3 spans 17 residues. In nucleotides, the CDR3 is TGTGCCAGCAGCCCCGACTGGGACAGAGTGTCCGAATGGGACTACACCTTC. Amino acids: CASSPDWDRVSEWDYTF.

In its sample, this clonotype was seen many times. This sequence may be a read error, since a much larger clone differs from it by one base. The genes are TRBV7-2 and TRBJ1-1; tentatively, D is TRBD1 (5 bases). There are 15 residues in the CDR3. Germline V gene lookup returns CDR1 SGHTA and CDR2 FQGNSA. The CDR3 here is CASRPRGGANTEASF. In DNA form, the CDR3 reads TGTGCCAGCAGACCCCGGGGAGGGGCGAACACTGAAGCTTCCTTT.

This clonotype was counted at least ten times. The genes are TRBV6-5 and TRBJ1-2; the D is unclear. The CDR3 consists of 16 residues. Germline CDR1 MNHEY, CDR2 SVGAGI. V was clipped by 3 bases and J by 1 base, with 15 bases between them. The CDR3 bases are TGTGCCAGCAGTTATTACCCAGGAGCCCTTAACTATGGCTACACCTTC. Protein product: CASSYYPGALNYGYTF.

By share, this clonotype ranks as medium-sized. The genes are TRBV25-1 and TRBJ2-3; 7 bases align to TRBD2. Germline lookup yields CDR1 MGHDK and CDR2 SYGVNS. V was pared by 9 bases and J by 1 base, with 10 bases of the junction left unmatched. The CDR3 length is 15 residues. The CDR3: CASLIREGGTDTQYF. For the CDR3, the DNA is TGTGCCAGTCTTATCAGGGAGGGAGGCACAGATACGCAGTATTTT.

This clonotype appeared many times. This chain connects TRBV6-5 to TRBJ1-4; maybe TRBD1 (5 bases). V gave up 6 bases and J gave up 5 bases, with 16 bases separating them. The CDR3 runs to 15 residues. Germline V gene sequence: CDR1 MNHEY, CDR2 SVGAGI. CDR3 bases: TGTGCCAGCAGGCCCCCAGGGAACTTGAATGAAAAACTGTTTTTT. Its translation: CASRPPGNLNEKLFF.

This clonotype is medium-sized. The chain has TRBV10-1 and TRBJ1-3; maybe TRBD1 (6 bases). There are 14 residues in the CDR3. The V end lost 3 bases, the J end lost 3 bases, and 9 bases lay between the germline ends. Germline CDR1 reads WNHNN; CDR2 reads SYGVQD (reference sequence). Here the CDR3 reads CASSDRDNGNTIYF. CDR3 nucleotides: TGCGCCAGCAGTGACAGGGACAATGGAAACACCATATATTTT.

CDR3 loop: CSVGLAGVTGETQYF. In DNA form, the CDR3 reads TGCAGCGTTGGACTAGCGGGAGTCACCGGGGAGACCCAGTACTTC. This chain joins TRBV29-1 and TRBJ2-5; 12 bases are a match to TRBD2. With 4 bases clipped from V and 5 bases from J, the junction kept 8 bases outside the gene matches. Per germline, CDR1 SQVTM and CDR2 ANQGSEA. This CDR3 has 15 amino acids.

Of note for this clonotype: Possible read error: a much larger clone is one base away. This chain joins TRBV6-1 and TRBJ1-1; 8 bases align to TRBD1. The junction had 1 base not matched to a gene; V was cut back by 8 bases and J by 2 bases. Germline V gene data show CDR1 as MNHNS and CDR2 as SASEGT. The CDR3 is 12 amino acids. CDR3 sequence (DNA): TGTGCCAGCCAGGGGGCCAACACTGAAGCTTTCTTT. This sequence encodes CASQGANTEAFF.

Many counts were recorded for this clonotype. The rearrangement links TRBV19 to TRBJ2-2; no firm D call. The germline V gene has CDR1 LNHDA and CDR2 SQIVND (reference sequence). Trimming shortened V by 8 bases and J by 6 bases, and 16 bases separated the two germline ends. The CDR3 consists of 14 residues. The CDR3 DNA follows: TGTGCCAGTTCTCAAGGTCCGACCGCCGGGGAGCTGTTTTTT. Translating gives CASSQGPTAGELFF.